This is a list of T cell receptor beta chains from one sample in a study of blood T cell repertoires in COVID-19. Assay: immunoSEQ multiplex PCR; the TCRdb copy retains only in-frame clones and omits some. The sample has some 240,000 clones, 90% seen once. The specimen sequenced was peripheral blood. The receptors originated from a woman aged 60-75 years with COVID-19, enrolled during active disease. The conserved cysteine and the conserved F or W are not part of the CDR3 here. Each record gives: CDR3 protein, D gene, CDR3 length, V gene, J gene. A D gene is named only where the DNA matches it firmly.

cdr3_aa: ASSYSQGLNTEAF
d_call: TRBD1
cdr3_length: 13
v_call: TRBV6-2/TRBV6-3
j_call: TRBJ1-1

cdr3_aa: ASSPWGAGNTIY
d_call: -
cdr3_length: 12
v_call: TRBV18
j_call: TRBJ1-3

cdr3_aa: ASSATGSNQPQH
d_call: -
cdr3_length: 12
v_call: TRBV19
j_call: TRBJ1-5

cdr3_aa: ASSRDPNSRGEAF
d_call: -
cdr3_length: 13
v_call: TRBV7-3
j_call: TRBJ1-1

cdr3_aa: ASSQDGPLRQVIPNYGYT
d_call: -
cdr3_length: 18
v_call: TRBV4-3
j_call: TRBJ1-2

cdr3_aa: ASSQRGTNEKLF
d_call: -
cdr3_length: 12
v_call: TRBV3-1/TRBV3-2
j_call: TRBJ1-4

cdr3_aa: ASSQGEAEKLF
d_call: TRBD1
cdr3_length: 11
v_call: TRBV7-2
j_call: TRBJ1-4

cdr3_aa: ASSLRHGGEETQY
d_call: TRBD2
cdr3_length: 13
v_call: TRBV6-5
j_call: TRBJ2-5

cdr3_aa: ASSEAGTYEQY
d_call: -
cdr3_length: 11
v_call: TRBV9
j_call: TRBJ2-7

cdr3_aa: ASSLDWDRVPGELF
d_call: TRBD1
cdr3_length: 14
v_call: TRBV5-1
j_call: TRBJ2-2

cdr3_aa: ASSLGRGSSYNEQF
d_call: -
cdr3_length: 14
v_call: TRBV5-4
j_call: TRBJ2-1

cdr3_aa: ASSLSGGSTGELF
d_call: -
cdr3_length: 13
v_call: TRBV5-1
j_call: TRBJ2-2

cdr3_aa: TSSQVAGGFSRDAF
d_call: TRBD1
cdr3_length: 14
v_call: TRBV3-1/TRBV3-2
j_call: TRBJ1-1

cdr3_aa: ATSRGLKPEYEQY
d_call: -
cdr3_length: 13
v_call: TRBV15
j_call: TRBJ2-7

cdr3_aa: ASSEVNQETQY
d_call: -
cdr3_length: 11
v_call: TRBV2
j_call: TRBJ2-5

cdr3_aa: ATSRDRGLYGYT
d_call: TRBD1
cdr3_length: 12
v_call: TRBV15
j_call: TRBJ1-2

cdr3_aa: ATAGGGSAGHAEAF
d_call: TRBD1
cdr3_length: 14
v_call: TRBV10-3
j_call: TRBJ1-1

cdr3_aa: ASSVDRATNEKLF
d_call: -
cdr3_length: 13
v_call: TRBV19
j_call: TRBJ1-4

cdr3_aa: ASSFGAYEQY
d_call: -
cdr3_length: 10
v_call: TRBV6-1
j_call: TRBJ2-7

cdr3_aa: ASTLLQGSPLH
d_call: -
cdr3_length: 11
v_call: TRBV7-2
j_call: TRBJ1-6

cdr3_aa: ASSQDQGENTIY
d_call: -
cdr3_length: 12
v_call: TRBV3-1/TRBV3-2
j_call: TRBJ1-3

cdr3_aa: ASSPQGASTDTQY
d_call: TRBD1
cdr3_length: 13
v_call: TRBV19
j_call: TRBJ2-3

cdr3_aa: ASSLGGGRPDTQY
d_call: TRBD2
cdr3_length: 13
v_call: TRBV3-1/TRBV3-2
j_call: TRBJ2-3

cdr3_aa: AIRADRVNSPLH
d_call: TRBD1
cdr3_length: 12
v_call: TRBV10-3
j_call: TRBJ1-6

cdr3_aa: ASSLTDLETQY
d_call: -
cdr3_length: 11
v_call: TRBV5-1
j_call: TRBJ2-5

cdr3_aa: ASSRGPGALNTEAF
d_call: -
cdr3_length: 14
v_call: TRBV27
j_call: TRBJ1-1

cdr3_aa: ASSHQEVNTEAF
d_call: -
cdr3_length: 12
v_call: TRBV6-5
j_call: TRBJ1-1

cdr3_aa: ASSLRGTGLTYGYT
d_call: TRBD1
cdr3_length: 14
v_call: TRBV27
j_call: TRBJ1-2

cdr3_aa: ASSRVSTSGGYNEQF
d_call: TRBD2
cdr3_length: 15
v_call: TRBV18
j_call: TRBJ2-1

cdr3_aa: ASSKQGNYGYT
d_call: -
cdr3_length: 11
v_call: TRBV7-9
j_call: TRBJ1-2

cdr3_aa: ASSPTPGDTGELF
d_call: -
cdr3_length: 13
v_call: TRBV4-3
j_call: TRBJ2-2

cdr3_aa: ASSRGGSGDEQF
d_call: TRBD2
cdr3_length: 12
v_call: TRBV5-4
j_call: TRBJ2-1

cdr3_aa: ASSQVTGAQPQH
d_call: TRBD1
cdr3_length: 12
v_call: TRBV4-3
j_call: TRBJ1-5

cdr3_aa: ASSFSRSPNYGYT
d_call: -
cdr3_length: 13
v_call: TRBV5-1
j_call: TRBJ1-2

cdr3_aa: ASSLTTSGAFAGEQY
d_call: TRBD2
cdr3_length: 15
v_call: TRBV7-3
j_call: TRBJ2-3

cdr3_aa: ASSLETSGGVLYNEQF
d_call: TRBD2
cdr3_length: 16
v_call: TRBV7-9
j_call: TRBJ2-1

cdr3_aa: ASRWDRGFRTNEKLF
d_call: TRBD1
cdr3_length: 15
v_call: TRBV7-9
j_call: TRBJ1-4

cdr3_aa: ASSFGGIYNSPLH
d_call: -
cdr3_length: 13
v_call: TRBV27
j_call: TRBJ1-6

cdr3_aa: ASSASGGPF
d_call: TRBD2
cdr3_length: 9
v_call: TRBV7-2
j_call: TRBJ2-1

cdr3_aa: ASSLEVLASGELF
d_call: TRBD2
cdr3_length: 13
v_call: TRBV11-2
j_call: TRBJ2-2

cdr3_aa: ASSFTGREGGVYEQY
d_call: -
cdr3_length: 15
v_call: TRBV27
j_call: TRBJ2-7

cdr3_aa: ASSLVPRSGEQY
d_call: -
cdr3_length: 12
v_call: TRBV5-1
j_call: TRBJ2-7

cdr3_aa: ASSLGTGGEAF
d_call: TRBD1
cdr3_length: 11
v_call: TRBV7-2
j_call: TRBJ1-1

cdr3_aa: ASSLGLDSPLH
d_call: -
cdr3_length: 11
v_call: TRBV7-9
j_call: TRBJ1-6

cdr3_aa: ASSFRAPSTDTQY
d_call: -
cdr3_length: 13
v_call: TRBV6-6
j_call: TRBJ2-3

cdr3_aa: ASSKDVRGGNSPLH
d_call: -
cdr3_length: 14
v_call: TRBV6-6
j_call: TRBJ1-6

cdr3_aa: ASSLTGGSNYGYT
d_call: TRBD1
cdr3_length: 13
v_call: TRBV7-2
j_call: TRBJ1-2

cdr3_aa: ASRIGQGAAPLH
d_call: TRBD1
cdr3_length: 12
v_call: TRBV25-1
j_call: TRBJ1-6

cdr3_aa: ASSENTNYEQY
d_call: -
cdr3_length: 11
v_call: TRBV6-1
j_call: TRBJ2-7

cdr3_aa: ASTTTGTGNTIY
d_call: TRBD1
cdr3_length: 12
v_call: TRBV6-6
j_call: TRBJ1-3

cdr3_aa: ASSKGRVGGYYEQY
d_call: -
cdr3_length: 14
v_call: TRBV21-1
j_call: TRBJ2-7

cdr3_aa: ASSFLLPSLD
d_call: -
cdr3_length: 10
v_call: TRBV27
j_call: TRBJ2-7

cdr3_aa: ASSKNRGFDEQF
d_call: TRBD1
cdr3_length: 12
v_call: TRBV4-1
j_call: TRBJ2-1

cdr3_aa: ASSQVAGLAAQETQY
d_call: TRBD2
cdr3_length: 15
v_call: TRBV4-2
j_call: TRBJ2-5

cdr3_aa: ASSYLLTYGYT
d_call: -
cdr3_length: 11
v_call: TRBV6-2/TRBV6-3
j_call: TRBJ1-2